This T cell receptor beta chain was sequenced for a study of ipilimumab plus nivolumab after autologous stem cell transplantation. Across the study: Patients received a median of 5 ipilimumab and roughly eight nivolumab doses.

V lost 0 bases to trimming and J lost 4 bases, with 13 bases between them. Germline V gene data show CDR1 as SGHTS and CDR2 as YDEGEE. The CDR3 extends over 15 amino acids. This clone was seen once. This table comes from immunoSEQ multiplex PCR, and its TCRdb copy is limited to in-frame clones, with some not included. The sample includes 10,000 to 15,000 clones, around three quarters seen only once; the top ten take about a sixth. Source: PBMCs, taken in a trial of ipilimumab plus nivolumab as post-transplant consolidation. The clonotype originates from a male donor with diffuse large B-cell lymphoma. The V call is TRBV5-8, the J call TRBJ1-2, with a tentative D call TRBD1 (5 bases). The CDR3 sequence is CASSLAQQGIYGYTF. The CDR3 DNA reads as TGTGCCAGCAGCTTGGCTCAGCAGGGCATCTATGGCTACACCTTC.